Included here is one T cell receptor (beta chain) sequence, with context. Its antigen is unknown. Per-base qualities were not stored, and no clone one base away is much larger. The junction carries 15 bases between V and J, which are trimmed by 4 bases and 7 bases respectively. The CDR3 sequence holds 14 residues, the cysteine and phenylalanine included. Only the CDR3 region is kept as DNA, spanning 42 bases read in frame from base 1. The germline V gene specifies SGDLS as CDR1 and YYNGEE as CDR2. The data belong to a study of blood T cell repertoires in COVID-19 (dated by TCRdb to the early 2020s). About the study as a whole: Samples covering the acute and convalescent phases of COVID-19 were provided by collaborators in the United States, Italy and Spain. The repertoires were released in a freely available public database meant as a resource for research on the immune response to SARS-CoV-2. Where available, HLA class I and class II types were obtained from metadata supplied by the sample provider rather than from assay-based typing. The material from the prospective study consisted of cDNA or gDNA derived from T cells, B-cell-depleted T cells, or PBMCs. Samples were obtained from the ongoing ImmuneRACE study (first 160 participants) and from about 1,300 subjects provided by 6 global collaborators. The dataset comprised deeply sampled blood TCRbeta repertoires from subjects exposed to, actively infected with, or recovered from COVID-19. Nearly every sample came with metadata listing a de-identified subject ID, COVID-19 status, age in years and sex.

TCRbeta CDR3 regions were amplified from genomic DNA using the immunoSEQ Assay, a bias-controlled multiplex PCR. Per the original workflow: The number of nucleated cells in each sample was estimated from the amplification of reference gene primers within the assay. To quantify the absolute abundance of each unique TCRbeta CDR3 rearrangement, sequence reads were collapsed and filtered. For each sample, productive Simpson clonality was calculated as the square root of Simpson's diversity index over productive rearrangements. TCRdb took this table from immuneACCESS and kept in-frame rearrangements with V and J called. Such tables lack part of the clones; where checked against another copy, unresolved V genes explain under half of the gap, and the rest is unexplained. The V and J calls and the clone size are those of that table, but D and trimming were determined from the DNA. The sample contains about 260,000 clones, approximately 90% of them found a single time. The top ten constitute 2.5% to 3.5% of the sample.

Participants in the prospective study were enrolled through a virtual design, were aged about 18 to 90 years, and lived in approximately 24 United States geographic areas. To assign participants to cohorts, the prospective study relied on clinical history that participants themselves reported in a screening survey and a study questionnaire. Recovered participants in ImmuneRACE Cohort 3 were defined by two consecutive negative NP/OP PCR tests, clearance by a healthcare professional, or resolution of symptoms. In the prospective study, whole blood, serum and a nasopharyngeal or oropharyngeal swab were collected from each participant by mobile phlebotomists. Participants in the prospective study had the option to provide additional blood draws and questionnaires over a 2-month period. Before DNA extraction, blood samples from the prospective study were shipped at room temperature or frozen. What the work shows at the level of the full study, not this receptor alone: The amount of clinical and demographic metadata varied by source and participant and was provided uncurated.

Sequencing was performed on PBMCs or T cells enriched from blood (not recorded which). This TCR came from a woman between 50 and 59 years old who had recovered from COVID-19. This chain joins TRBV9 to TRBJ2-1; the best D guess is TRBD2, with 5 bases matching. CDR3 protein: CASSIRPGGNEQFF. The DNA is as follows: TGTGCCAGCAGCATTAGGCCCGGCGGGAATGAGCAGTTCTTC.